This TCR beta chain was sequenced in a study of shared clonotypes between healthy human individuals. Study-level information: Ranging from 18 to 49 in age, donors were two women and a few men.

It was CD45RO-negative cells, positively selected for CCR7, that made up naive CD8 cells, with terminally differentiated effector memory CD45RA+ cells excluded. Donors, healthy HIV-negative adults, lacked recent acute infections or vaccinations. Here immunoSEQ multiplex PCR was the method, and the copy in TCRdb shows in-frame clones only, minus some. Counted here are about 680,000 clones, about 90% occurring once; the ten biggest clones make up approximately 22%. About this clone: Its antigen is still unknown.

Study findings and constraints: Investigators expected sequencing depth to affect clonotype sharing among donors.

Germline loops: CDR1 SNHLY, CDR2 FYNNEI. The V end lost 2 bases, the J end lost 1 base, and 6 bases lay between the germline ends. This CDR3 spans 15 amino acids. Material for sequencing was naive CD8+ T cells sorted from blood. The chain links TRBV2 to TRBJ2-6; D not certain. This clonotype originated in a man aged 30-40 years in good health. CDR3 coding DNA: TGTGCCAGCAGTGAAAGAGTATCTGGGGCCAACGTCCTGACTTTC. It codes for CASSERVSGANVLTF.